This TCR beta chain was documented in a study of blood T cell repertoires in COVID-19. Study overall: In each case, the material was cDNA or gDNA derived from T cells, B-cell-depleted T cells, or PBMCs.

Assay: immunoSEQ multiplex PCR; the TCRdb copy retains only in-frame clones and omits some. The repertoire includes a few hundred thousand clones, around nine tenths of them detected once, and 1.4% sits in the top ten. The CDR3 extends over 15 amino acids. V was pared by 3 bases and J by 0 bases, with 2 bases of the junction left unmatched. From germline, CDR1 is LGHNT and CDR2 FRNRAP. The rearrangement joins TRBV12-5 to TRBJ1-1, with 9 bases matching TRBD1. Sequencing was carried out using PBMCs or T cells enriched from blood (not recorded which). The sequence derives from a woman aged 18-29 years who had been exposed to COVID-19. CDR3: CASGLGQGMNTEAFF. For the CDR3, the DNA is TGTGCTAGTGGTTTAGGACAGGGGATGAACACTGAAGCTTTCTTT.